The T cell receptor beta chain described here comes from a study of T cells after yellow fever vaccination. UMIs were added to TCR cDNA along with a universal primer site when it was made by 5'RACE template switching. TCRdb reprocessed the 5' RACE reads with MiXCR, giving one entry per CDR3 protein. The sample has 450,000 to 550,000 distinct CDR3 sequences, under 25% seen once. Study results and caveats: There was a possibility that FACS-sorted repertoires contained abundant clonotypes contaminating from the bulk population. Across the CD4 and CD8 compartments, a small share of clonotypes was present in both. Reappearance after the booster was observed for most primary-vaccination clones (96% CD4, around 90% CD8).

Remarks on this clonotype: The antigen is undetermined.

CDR1 is DFQATT, CDR2 SNEGSKA, per germline (reference sequence). Trimming cost V 3 bases and J 12 bases, with 12 bases left between them. The CDR3 length is 11 residues. The sequence was collected from a young man who received the YFV17D yellow fever vaccine. This chain joins TRBV20-1 and TRBJ2-1; D not certain. The sample consisted of PBMCs, taken 15 days after the yellow fever booster vaccination. CDR3 DNA sequence: TGCAGTGCTAGTCCTTCTAGGTGGCAGTTCTTC. This sequence encodes CSASPSRWQFF.